This T cell receptor (beta chain) stems from a study of T cell repertoires in cytomegalovirus infection. Study outcomes and limitations: Dominating the ex vivo response were HLA-C-restricted CMV-specific TCR beta clonotypes.

Each CDR3 protein gets one entry after TCRdb re-called the reads with MiXCR. The repertoire has about 490,000 distinct CDR3 sequences, about 30% of them found once; the top ten carry roughly 13%. This clonotype was picked up many times. As yet, its antigen is unknown. The CDR3 totals 16 residues. Unmatched junction bases numbered 4, after V lost 2 bases and J lost 4 bases. Germline CDR1 and CDR2: KGHDR and SFDVKD. This rearrangement joins TRBV24-1 to TRBJ2-2; TRBD1 matches at 9 bases. This clonotype originated in a human donor in good health (CMV status not recorded). Some clones in this sample may be carry-over from other donors' samples. Sequences were obtained from PBMCs. CDR3 residues: CATSDSADRGTGELFF. The CDR3, as DNA: TGTGCCACCAGTGATTCAGCGGACAGGGGCACCGGGGAGCTGTTTTTT.